The clone carrying this T cell receptor beta chain appeared many times. The J segment lost 6 bases and the V segment lost 7 bases, leaving 6 bases of the junction unmatched. The CDR3 has 14 residues. Cases classed as stable hyperthyroidism had no ophthalmopathy within 18 months of follow-up. The source of the sample is a study of Graves' ophthalmopathy and Graves' hyperthyroidism. Study-wide background: The authors collected peripheral blood at initial diagnosis, before any treatment.

TCR beta CDR3 regions were amplified from RNA transcripts. A first-round RT-PCR used HTBI primers, followed by a second-round multiplex PCR. Via MiXCR, TCRdb re-called the multiplex PCR reads, giving one row per CDR3 protein. The sample includes hundreds of thousands of distinct CDR3 sequences, around a fifth of them seen just once. V gene TRBV12-3 or TRBV12-4 combines with J gene TRBJ1-6; 7 nucleotides line up with TRBD1. Sequencing used peripheral blood. This clonotype originated in a woman younger than 35 with stable Graves' hyperthyroidism. Here the CDR3 DNA reads TGTGCCAGCAACAGGGGACACCGTAATTCACCCCTCCACTTT. Translation gives CASNRGHRNSPLHF.